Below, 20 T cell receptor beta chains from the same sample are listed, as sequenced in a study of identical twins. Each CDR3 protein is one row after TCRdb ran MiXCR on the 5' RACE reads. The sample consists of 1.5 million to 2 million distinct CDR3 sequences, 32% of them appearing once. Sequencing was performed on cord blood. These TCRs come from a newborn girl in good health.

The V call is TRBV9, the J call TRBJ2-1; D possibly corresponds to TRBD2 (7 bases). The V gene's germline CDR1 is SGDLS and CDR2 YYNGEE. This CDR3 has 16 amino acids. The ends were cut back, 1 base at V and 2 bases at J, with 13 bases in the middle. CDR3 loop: CASSVLGGHAYNEQFF. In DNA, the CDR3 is TGTGCCAGCAGCGTATTGGGGGGGCATGCCTACAATGAGCAGTTCTTC.

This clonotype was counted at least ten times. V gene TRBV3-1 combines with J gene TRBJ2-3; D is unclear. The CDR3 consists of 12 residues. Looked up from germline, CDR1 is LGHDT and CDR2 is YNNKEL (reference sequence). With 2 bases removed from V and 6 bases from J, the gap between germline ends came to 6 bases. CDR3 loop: CASSQSPDTQYF. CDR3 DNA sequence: TGTGCCAGCAGCCAATCCCCGGATACGCAGTATTTT.

CDR3 in DNA: TGTGCCAGCAGCCTGCAGTCAAAGGGCTATGGCTACACCTTC. This gives the protein CASSLQSKGYGYTF. This chain uses TRBV7-9 with TRBJ1-2, with D uncertain. The CDR3 has 14 amino acids. V was pared by 5 bases and J by 4 bases, with 14 bases between. CDR1 and CDR2 (germline): SEHNR, FQNEAQ (reference sequence).

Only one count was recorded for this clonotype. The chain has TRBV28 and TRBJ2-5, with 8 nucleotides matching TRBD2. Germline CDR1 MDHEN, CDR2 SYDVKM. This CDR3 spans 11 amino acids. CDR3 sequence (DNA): TGTGTTAGTAGCGGGATAGGTGAGCAGTACTTC. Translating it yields CVSSGIGEQYF.

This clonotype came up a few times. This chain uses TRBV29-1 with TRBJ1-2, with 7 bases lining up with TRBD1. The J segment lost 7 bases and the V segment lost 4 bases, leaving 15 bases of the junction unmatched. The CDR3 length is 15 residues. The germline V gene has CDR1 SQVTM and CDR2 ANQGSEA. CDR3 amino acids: CSVGHTTGQRTGYTF. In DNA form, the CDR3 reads TGCAGCGTTGGCCACACCACGGGACAGAGGACTGGCTACACCTTC.

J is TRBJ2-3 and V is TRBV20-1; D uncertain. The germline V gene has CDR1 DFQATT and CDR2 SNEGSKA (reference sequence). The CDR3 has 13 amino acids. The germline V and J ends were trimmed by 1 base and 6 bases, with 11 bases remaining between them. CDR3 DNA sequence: TGCAGTGCTAGAGGAATCCTAGGGGATACGCAGTATTTT. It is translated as CSARGILGDTQYF.

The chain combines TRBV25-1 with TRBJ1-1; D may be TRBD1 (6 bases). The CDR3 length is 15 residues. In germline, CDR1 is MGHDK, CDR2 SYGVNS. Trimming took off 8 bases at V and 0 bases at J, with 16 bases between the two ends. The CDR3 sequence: CASGDLTGLNTEAFF. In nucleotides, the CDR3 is TGTGCCAGCGGCGACCTGACAGGTTTGAACACTGAAGCTTTCTTT. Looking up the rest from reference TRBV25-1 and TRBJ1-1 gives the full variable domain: EADIYQTPRYLVIGTGKKITLECSQTMGHDKMYWYQQDPGMELHLIHYSYGVNSTEKGDLSSESTVSRIRTEHFPLTLESARPSHTSQYLCASGDLTGLNTEAFFGQGTRLTVV.

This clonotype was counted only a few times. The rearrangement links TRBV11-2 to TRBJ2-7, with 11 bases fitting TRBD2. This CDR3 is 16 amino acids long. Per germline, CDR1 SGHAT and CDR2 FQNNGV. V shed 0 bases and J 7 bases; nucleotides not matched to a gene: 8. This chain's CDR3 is CASSLDFSGLAAEQYF. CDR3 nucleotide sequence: TGTGCCAGCAGCTTAGATTTTTCGGGACTAGCGGCTGAGCAGTACTTC.

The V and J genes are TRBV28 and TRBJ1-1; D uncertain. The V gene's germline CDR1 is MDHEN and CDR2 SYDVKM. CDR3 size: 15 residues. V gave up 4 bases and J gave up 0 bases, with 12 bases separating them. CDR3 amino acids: CASSYADRLNTEAFF. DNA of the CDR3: TGTGCCAGCAGTTACGCTGATCGTCTGAACACTGAAGCTTTCTTT.

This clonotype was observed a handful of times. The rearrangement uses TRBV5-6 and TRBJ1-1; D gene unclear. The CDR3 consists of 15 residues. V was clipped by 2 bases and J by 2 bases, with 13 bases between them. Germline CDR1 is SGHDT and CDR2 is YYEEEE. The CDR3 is CASSLVRRINTEAFF. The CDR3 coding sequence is TGTGCCAGCAGCTTAGTTCGACGGATCAACACTGAAGCTTTCTTT.

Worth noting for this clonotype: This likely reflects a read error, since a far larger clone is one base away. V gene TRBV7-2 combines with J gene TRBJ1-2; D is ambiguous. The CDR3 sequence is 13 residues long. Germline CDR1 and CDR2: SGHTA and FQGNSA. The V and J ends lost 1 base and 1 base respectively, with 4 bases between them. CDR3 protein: CASSLELNYGYTF. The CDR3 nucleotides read TGTGCCAGCAGCTTAGAACTTAACTATGGCTACACCTTC.

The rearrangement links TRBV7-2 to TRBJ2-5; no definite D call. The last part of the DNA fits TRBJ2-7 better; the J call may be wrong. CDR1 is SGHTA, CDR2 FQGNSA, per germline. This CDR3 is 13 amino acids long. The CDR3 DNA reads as TGTGCCAGCAGCCTAATTCTGAACTACGAGCAGTACTTC. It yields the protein CASSLILNYEQYF.

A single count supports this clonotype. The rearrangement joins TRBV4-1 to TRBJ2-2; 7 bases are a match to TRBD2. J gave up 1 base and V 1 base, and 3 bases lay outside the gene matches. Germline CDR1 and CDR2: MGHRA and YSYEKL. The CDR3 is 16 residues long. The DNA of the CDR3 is TGCGCCAGCAGCCAAGGACTAGCCCAGAACACCGGGGAGCTGTTTTTT. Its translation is CASSQGLAQNTGELFF.

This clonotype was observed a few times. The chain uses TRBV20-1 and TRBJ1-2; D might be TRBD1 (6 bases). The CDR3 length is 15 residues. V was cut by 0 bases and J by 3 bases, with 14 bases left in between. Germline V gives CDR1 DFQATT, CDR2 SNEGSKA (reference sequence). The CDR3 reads CSARDHKGGYYGYTF. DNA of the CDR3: TGCAGTGCTAGAGATCATAAGGGGGGCTACTATGGCTACACCTTC.

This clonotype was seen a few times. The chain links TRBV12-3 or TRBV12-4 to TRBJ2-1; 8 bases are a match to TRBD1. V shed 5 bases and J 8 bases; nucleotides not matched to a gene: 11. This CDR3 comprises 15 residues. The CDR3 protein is CASSPRQGRYDEQFF. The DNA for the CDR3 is TGTGCCAGCAGTCCCAGACAGGGGAGATACGATGAGCAGTTCTTC.

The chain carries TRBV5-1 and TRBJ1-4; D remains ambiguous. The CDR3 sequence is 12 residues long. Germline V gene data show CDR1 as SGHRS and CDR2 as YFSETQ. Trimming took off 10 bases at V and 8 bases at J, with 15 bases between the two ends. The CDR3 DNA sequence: TGCGCCCCCCAGCGCAGTAACGAAAAACTGTTTTTT. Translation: CAPQRSNEKLFF.

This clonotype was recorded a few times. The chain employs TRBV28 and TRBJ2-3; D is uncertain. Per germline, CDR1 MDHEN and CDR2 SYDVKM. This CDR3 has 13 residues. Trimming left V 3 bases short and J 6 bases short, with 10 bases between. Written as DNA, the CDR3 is TGTGCCAGCAGTTTCCCAGAAGCGGATACGCAGTATTTT. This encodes CASSFPEADTQYF.

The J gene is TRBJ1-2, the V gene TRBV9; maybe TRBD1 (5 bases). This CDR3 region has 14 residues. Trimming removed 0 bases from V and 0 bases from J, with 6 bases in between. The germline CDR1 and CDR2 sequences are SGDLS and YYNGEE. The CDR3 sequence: CASSVEDTNYGYTF. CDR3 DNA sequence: TGTGCCAGCAGCGTAGAGGACACTAACTATGGCTACACCTTC.

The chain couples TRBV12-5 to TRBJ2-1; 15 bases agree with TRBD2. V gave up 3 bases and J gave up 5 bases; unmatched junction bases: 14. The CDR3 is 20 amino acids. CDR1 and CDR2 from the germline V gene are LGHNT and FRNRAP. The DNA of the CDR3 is TGTGCTAGTGGTTTCACCTCCGGACTAGCGGGGGGGTTATGGAACAATGAGCAGTTCTTC. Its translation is CASGFTSGLAGGLWNNEQFF.

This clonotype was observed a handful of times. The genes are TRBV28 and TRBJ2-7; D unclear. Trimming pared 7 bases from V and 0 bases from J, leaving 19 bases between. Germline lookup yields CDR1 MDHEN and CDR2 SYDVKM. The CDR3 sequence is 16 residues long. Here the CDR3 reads CASIPGPPPLSYEQYF. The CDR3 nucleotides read TGTGCCAGCATCCCTGGACCTCCCCCCCTCTCCTACGAGCAGTACTTC.